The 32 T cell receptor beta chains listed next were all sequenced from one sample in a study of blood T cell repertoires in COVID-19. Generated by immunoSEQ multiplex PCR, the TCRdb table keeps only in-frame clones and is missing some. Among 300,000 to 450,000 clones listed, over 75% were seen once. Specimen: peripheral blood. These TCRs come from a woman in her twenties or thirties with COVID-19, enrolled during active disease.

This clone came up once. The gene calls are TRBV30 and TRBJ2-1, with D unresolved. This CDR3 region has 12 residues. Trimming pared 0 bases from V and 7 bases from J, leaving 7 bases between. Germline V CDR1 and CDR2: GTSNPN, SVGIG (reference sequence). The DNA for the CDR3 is TGTGCCTGGAGTGTAACCGGTAATGAGCAGTTCTTC. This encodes CAWSVTGNEQFF. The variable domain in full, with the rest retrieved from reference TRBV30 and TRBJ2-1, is SQTIHQWPATLVQPVGSPLSLECTVEGTSNPNLYWYRQAAGRGLQLLFYSVGIGQISSEVPQNLSASRPQDRQFILSSKKLLLSDSGFYLCAWSVTGNEQFFGPGTRLTVL.

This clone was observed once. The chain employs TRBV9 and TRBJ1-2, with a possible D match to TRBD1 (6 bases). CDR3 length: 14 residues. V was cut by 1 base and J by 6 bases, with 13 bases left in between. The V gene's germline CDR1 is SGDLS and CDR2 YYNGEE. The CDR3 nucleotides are TGTGCCAGCAGCGTAACAGGGCTTGAGGATGGCTACACCTTC. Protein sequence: CASSVTGLEDGYTF. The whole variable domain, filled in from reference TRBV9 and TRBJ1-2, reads DSGVTQTPKHLITATGQRVTLRCSPRSGDLSVYWYQQSLDQGLQFLIQYYNGEERAKGNILERFSAQQFPDLHSELNLSSLELGDSALYFCASSVTGLEDGYTFGSGTRLTVV.

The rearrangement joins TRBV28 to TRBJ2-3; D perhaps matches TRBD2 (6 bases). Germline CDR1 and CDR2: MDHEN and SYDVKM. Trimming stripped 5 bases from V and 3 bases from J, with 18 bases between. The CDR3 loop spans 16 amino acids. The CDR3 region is CASSPRDSRWTDTQYF. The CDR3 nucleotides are TGTGCCAGCAGTCCTCGGGACTCCCGATGGACAGATACGCAGTATTTT.

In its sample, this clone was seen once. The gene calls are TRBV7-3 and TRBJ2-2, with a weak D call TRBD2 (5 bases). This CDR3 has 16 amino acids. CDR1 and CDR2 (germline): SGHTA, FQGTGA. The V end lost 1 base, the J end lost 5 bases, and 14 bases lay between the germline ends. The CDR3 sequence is CASSLKGTPGTGELFF. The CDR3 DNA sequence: TGTGCCAGCAGCTTAAAAGGCACCCCGGGGACCGGGGAGCTGTTTTTT. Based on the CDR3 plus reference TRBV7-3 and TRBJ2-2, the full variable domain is GAGVSQTPSNKVTEKGKYVELRCDPISGHTALYWYRQSLGQGPEFLIYFQGTGAADDSGLPNDRFFAVRPEGSVSTLKIQRTERGDSAVYLCASSLKGTPGTGELFFGEGSRLTVL.

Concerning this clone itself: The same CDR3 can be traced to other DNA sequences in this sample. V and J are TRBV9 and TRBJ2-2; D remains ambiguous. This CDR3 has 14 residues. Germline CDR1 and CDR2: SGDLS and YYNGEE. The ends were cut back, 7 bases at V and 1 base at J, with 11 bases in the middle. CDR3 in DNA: TGTGCCAGCTCTTTGACTGGGAACACCGGGGAGCTGTTTTTT. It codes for CASSLTGNTGELFF. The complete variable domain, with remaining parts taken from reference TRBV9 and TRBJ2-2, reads DSGVTQTPKHLITATGQRVTLRCSPRSGDLSVYWYQQSLDQGLQFLIQYYNGEERAKGNILERFSAQQFPDLHSELNLSSLELGDSALYFCASSLTGNTGELFFGEGSRLTVL.

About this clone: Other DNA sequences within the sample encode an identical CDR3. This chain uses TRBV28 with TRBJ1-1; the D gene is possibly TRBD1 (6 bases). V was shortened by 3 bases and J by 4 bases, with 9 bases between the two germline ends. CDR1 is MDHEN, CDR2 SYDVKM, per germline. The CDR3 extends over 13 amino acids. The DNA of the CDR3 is TGTGCCAGCAGTTTTCAGGGGAGCACTGAAGCTTTCTTT. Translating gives CASSFQGSTEAFF.

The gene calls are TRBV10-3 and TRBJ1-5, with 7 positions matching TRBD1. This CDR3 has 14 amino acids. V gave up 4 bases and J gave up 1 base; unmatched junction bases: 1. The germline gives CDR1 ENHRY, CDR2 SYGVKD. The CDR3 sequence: CAISAGGSNQPQHF. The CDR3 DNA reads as TGTGCCATCAGTGCAGGGGGGAGCAATCAGCCCCAGCATTTT.

CDR3 in DNA: TGTGCCAGCAGTTACGGCTCTAGCCGCACCGGGGAGCTGTTTTTT. Encoded protein: CASSYGSSRTGELFF. The chain uses TRBV6-2 or TRBV6-3 and TRBJ2-2, with D perhaps matching TRBD2 (5 bases). V lost 2 bases to trimming and J lost 4 bases, with 11 bases between them. The CDR3 has 15 amino acids. Looked up from germline, CDR1 is MNHEY and CDR2 is SVGEGT.

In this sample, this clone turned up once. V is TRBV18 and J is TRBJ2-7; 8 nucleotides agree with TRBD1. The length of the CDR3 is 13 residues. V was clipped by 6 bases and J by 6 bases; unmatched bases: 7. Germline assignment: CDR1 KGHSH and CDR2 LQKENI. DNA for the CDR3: TGTGCCAGCTCCCCGGGACAGGAGGGCGAGCAGTACTTC. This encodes CASSPGQEGEQYF.

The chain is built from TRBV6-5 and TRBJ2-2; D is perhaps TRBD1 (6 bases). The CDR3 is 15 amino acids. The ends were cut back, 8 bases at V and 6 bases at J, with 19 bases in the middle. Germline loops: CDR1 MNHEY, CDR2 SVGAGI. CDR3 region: CASLPMGASPGELFF. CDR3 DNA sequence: TGTGCCAGCCTCCCGATGGGGGCGTCTCCCGGGGAGCTGTTTTTT.

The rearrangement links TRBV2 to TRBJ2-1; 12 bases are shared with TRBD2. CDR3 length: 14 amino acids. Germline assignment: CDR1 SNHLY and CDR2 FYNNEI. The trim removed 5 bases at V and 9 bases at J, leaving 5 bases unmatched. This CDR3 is CASSPLLAGGEQFF. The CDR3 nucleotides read TGTGCCAGCAGTCCCTTACTAGCGGGAGGTGAGCAGTTCTTC.

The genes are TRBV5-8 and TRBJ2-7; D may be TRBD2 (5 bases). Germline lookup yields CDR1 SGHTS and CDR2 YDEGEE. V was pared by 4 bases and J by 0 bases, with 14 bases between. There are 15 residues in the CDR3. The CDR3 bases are TGTGCCAGCAGCGGGCAACTAGAGAGCTCCTACGAGCAGTACTTC. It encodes CASSGQLESSYEQYF.

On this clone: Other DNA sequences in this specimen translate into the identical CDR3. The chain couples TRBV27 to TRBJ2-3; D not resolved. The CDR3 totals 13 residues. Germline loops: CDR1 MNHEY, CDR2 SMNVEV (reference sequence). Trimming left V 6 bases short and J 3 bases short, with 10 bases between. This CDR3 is CASRQSGTDTQYF. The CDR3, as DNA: TGTGCCAGCAGACAATCAGGAACAGATACGCAGTATTTT.

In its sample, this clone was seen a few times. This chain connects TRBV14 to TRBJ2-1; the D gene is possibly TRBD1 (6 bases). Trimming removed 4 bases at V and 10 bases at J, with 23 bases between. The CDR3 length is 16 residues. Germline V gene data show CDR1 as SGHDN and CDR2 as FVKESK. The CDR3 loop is CASSRSGSSPGGEQFF. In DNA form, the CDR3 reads TGTGCCAGCAGCCGATCAGGGAGTAGCCCTGGGGGCGAGCAGTTCTTC. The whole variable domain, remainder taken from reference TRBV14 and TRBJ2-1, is EAGVTQFPSHSVIEKGQTVTLRCDPISGHDNLYWYRRVMGKEIKFLLHFVKESKQDESGMPNNRFLAERTGGTYSTLKVQPAELEDSGVYFCASSRSGSSPGGEQFFGPGTRLTVL.

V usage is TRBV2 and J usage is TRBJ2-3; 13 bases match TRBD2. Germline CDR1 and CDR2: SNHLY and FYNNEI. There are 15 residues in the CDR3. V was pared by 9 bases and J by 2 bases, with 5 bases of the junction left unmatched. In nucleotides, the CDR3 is TGTGCCAGGGCGGGACTAGCGGGGCACACAGATACGCAGTATTTT. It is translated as CARAGLAGHTDTQYF.

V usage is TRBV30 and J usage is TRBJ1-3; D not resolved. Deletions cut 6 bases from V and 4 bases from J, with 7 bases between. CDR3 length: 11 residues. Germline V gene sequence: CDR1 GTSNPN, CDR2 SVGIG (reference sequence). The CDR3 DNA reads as TGTGCCTGCCCACTGGGAAACACCATATATTTT. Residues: CACPLGNTIYF.

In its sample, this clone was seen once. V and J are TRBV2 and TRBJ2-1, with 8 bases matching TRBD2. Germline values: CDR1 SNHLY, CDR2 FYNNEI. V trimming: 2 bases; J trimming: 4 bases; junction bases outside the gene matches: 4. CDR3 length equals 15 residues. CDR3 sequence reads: CASSEWAGGYNEQFF. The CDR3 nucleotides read TGTGCCAGCAGTGAATGGGCGGGGGGTTACAATGAGCAGTTCTTC. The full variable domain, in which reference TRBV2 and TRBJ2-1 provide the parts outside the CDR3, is EPEVTQTPSHQVTQMGQEVILRCVPISNHLYFYWYRQILGQKVEFLVSFYNNEISEKSEIFDDQFSVERPDGSNFTLKIRSTKLEDSAMYFCASSEWAGGYNEQFFGPGTRLTVL.

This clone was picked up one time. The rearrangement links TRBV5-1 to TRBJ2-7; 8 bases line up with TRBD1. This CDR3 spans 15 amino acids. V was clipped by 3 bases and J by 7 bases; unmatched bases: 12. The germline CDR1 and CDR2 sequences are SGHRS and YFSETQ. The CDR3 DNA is TGCGCCAGCAGCTCATTACTACAGGGGGTGGGAGAGCAGTACTTC. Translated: CASSSLLQGVGEQYF. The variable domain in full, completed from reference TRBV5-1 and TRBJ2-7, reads KAGVTQTPRYLIKTRGQQVTLSCSPISGHRSVSWYQQTPGQGLQFLFEYFSETQRNKGNFPGRFSGRQFSNSRSEMNVSTLELGDSALYLCASSSLLQGVGEQYFGPGTRLTVT.

The CDR3 coding sequence is TGTGCCAGCAGCTCTCGGGGTAGCGGGAGTAAGACCCAGTACTTC. Translation: CASSSRGSGSKTQYF. This chain joins TRBV13 and TRBJ2-5, with 9 nucleotides matching TRBD2. J lost 6 bases, V lost 4 bases, and 9 bases had no gene match. The CDR3 extends over 15 amino acids. CDR1 is PRHDT, CDR2 FYEKMQ, per germline (reference sequence).

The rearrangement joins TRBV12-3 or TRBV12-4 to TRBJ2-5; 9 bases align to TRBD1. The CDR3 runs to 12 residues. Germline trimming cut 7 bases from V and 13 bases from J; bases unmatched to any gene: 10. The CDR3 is CASNTDRDRVYF. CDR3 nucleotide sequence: TGTGCCAGCAATACTGATCGGGACAGGGTGTACTTC.

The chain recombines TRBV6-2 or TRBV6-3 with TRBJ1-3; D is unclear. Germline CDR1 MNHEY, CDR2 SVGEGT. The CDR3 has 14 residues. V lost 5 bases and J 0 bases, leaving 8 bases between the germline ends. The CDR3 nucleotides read TGTGCCAGCAGTCGACTGCCCTCTGGAAACACCATATATTTT. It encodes CASSRLPSGNTIYF.

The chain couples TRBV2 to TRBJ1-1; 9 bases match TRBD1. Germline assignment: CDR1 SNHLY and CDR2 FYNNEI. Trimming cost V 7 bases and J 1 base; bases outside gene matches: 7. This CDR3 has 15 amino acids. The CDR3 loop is CASNRDRAPNTEAFF. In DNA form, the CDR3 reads TGTGCCAGCAATCGGGACAGGGCTCCGAACACTGAAGCTTTCTTT.

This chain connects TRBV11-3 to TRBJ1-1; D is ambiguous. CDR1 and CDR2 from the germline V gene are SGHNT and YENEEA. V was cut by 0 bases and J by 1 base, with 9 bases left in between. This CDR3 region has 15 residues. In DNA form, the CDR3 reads TGTGCCAGCAGCTTAGATTCGGCAGGGAACACTGAAGCTTTCTTT. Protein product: CASSLDSAGNTEAFF.

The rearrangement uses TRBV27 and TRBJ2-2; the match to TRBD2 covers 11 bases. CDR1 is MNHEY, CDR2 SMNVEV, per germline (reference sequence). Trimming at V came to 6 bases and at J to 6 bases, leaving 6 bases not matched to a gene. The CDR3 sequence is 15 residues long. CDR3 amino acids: CASRSLAGGPGELFF. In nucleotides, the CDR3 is TGTGCCAGCAGGTCTCTAGCGGGAGGCCCCGGGGAGCTGTTTTTT.

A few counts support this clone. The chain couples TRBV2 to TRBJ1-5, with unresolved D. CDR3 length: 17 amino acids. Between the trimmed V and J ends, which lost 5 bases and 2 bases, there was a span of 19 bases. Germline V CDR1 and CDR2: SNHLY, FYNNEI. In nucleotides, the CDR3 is TGTGCCAGCAGTTTTAGCAGGACGCCGAGGGGCAATCAGCCCCAGCATTTT. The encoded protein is CASSFSRTPRGNQPQHF.

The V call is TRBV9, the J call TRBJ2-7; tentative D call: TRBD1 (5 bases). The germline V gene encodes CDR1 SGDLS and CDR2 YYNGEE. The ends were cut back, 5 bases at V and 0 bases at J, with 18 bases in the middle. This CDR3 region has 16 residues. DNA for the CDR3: TGTGCCAGCAGTCCCCTGGGTAGGGGTCGCTCCTACGAGCAGTACTTC. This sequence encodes CASSPLGRGRSYEQYF.

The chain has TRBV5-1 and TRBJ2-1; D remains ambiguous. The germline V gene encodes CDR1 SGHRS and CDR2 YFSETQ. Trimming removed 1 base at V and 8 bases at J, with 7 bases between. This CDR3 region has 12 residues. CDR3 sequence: CASSLTSHEQFF. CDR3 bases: TGCGCCAGCAGCTTGACTTCCCATGAGCAGTTCTTC.

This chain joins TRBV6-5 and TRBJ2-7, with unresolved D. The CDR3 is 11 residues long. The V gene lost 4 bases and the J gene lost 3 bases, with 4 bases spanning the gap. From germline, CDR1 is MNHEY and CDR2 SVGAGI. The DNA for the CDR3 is TGTGCCAGCAGTTCCCACTACGAGCAGTACTTC. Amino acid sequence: CASSSHYEQYF.

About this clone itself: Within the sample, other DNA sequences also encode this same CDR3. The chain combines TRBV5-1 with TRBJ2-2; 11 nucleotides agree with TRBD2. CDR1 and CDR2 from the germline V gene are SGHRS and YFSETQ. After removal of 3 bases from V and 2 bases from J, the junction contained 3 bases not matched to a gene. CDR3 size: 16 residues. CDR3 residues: CASSWGLAVNTGELFF. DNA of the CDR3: TGCGCCAGCAGCTGGGGACTAGCGGTCAACACCGGGGAGCTGTTTTTT.

CDR3 DNA: TGCGCCAGCAGCTTGGCCGAGGATGTGGGCGGGGAGCTGTTTTTT. Translation: CASSLAEDVGGELFF. This chain connects TRBV5-1 to TRBJ2-2; D gene ambiguous. The CDR3 consists of 15 residues. Trimming removed 0 bases from V and 7 bases from J, with 13 bases in between. Germline loops: CDR1 SGHRS, CDR2 YFSETQ.

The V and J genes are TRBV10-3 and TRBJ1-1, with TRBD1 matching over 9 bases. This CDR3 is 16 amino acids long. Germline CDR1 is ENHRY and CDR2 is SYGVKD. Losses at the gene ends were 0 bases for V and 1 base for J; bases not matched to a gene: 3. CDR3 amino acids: CAISESGTGWNTEAFF. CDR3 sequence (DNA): TGTGCCATCAGTGAGTCCGGGACAGGGTGGAACACTGAAGCTTTCTTT.

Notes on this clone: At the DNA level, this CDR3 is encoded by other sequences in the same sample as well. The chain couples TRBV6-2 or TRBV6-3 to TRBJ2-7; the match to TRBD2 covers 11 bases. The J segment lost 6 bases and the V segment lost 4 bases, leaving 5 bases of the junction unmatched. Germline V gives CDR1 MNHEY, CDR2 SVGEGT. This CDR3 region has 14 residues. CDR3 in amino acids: CASSFSGTSGEQYF. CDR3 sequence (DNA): TGTGCCAGCAGTTTTTCCGGGACTAGCGGCGAGCAGTACTTC.